One sample yielded the 2 T cell receptor beta chains listed below, sequenced in a study of T-cell memory formation after mild COVID-19. MiXCR, applied by TCRdb to the 5' RACE reads, yields one record per CDR3 protein. Of roughly 580,000 distinct CDR3 sequences listed, over 15% are singletons. Sequenced material: PBMCs or a T cell subset sorted from them (not recorded which). Source of these receptors: an adult woman who had mild COVID-19 (a few samples of this study predate the infection). Cell type and time point are not known.

This clonotype was detected only a few times. The DNA is left out, because the CDR3 cannot be placed on it with certainty; the CDR3 is given as TCRdb lists it. The chain carries TRBV24-1 and TRBJ2-1; the table's D call TRBD1 went unverified against the DNA. With termini counted, the CDR3 has 13 amino acids. The germline CDR1 and CDR2 sequences are KGHDR and SFDVKD. The CDR3 loop is CATSVPGMEEQFF.

In this sample, this clonotype turned up many times. This rearrangement joins TRBV7-3 to TRBJ2-3; possible D gene TRBD1, 6 bases. CDR1 SGHTA and CDR2 FQGTGA come from the germline V gene. Trimming cost V 3 bases and J 1 base, with 8 bases left between them. The length of the CDR3 is 14 residues. The CDR3 spells CASSLTGGTDTQYF. The CDR3 DNA sequence: TGTGCCAGCAGCTTGACAGGAGGCACAGATACGCAGTATTTT.